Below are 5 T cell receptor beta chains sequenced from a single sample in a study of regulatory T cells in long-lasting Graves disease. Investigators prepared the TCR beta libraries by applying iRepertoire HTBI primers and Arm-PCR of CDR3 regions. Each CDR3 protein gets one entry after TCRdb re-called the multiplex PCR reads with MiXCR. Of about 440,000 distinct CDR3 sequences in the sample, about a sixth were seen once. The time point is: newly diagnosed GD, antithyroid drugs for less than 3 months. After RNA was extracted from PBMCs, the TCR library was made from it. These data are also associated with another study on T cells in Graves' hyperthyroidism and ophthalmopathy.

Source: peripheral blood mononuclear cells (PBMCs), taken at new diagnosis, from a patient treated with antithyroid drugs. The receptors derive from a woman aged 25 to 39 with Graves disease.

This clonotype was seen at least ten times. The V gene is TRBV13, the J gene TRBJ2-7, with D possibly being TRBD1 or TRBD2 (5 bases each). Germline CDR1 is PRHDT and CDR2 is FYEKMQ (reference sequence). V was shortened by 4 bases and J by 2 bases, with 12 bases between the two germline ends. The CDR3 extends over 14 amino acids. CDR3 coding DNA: TGTGCCAGCAGCTCCCGGGACCCCCCCTACGAGCAGTACTTC. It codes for CASSSRDPPYEQYF.

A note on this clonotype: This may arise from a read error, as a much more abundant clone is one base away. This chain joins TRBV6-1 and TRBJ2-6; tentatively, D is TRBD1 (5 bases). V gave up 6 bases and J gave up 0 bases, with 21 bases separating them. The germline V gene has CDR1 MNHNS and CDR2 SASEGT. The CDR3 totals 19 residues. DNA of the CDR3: TGTGCCAGCAGCCCACGACCCCCAGGGTTCGGCTCTGGGGCCAACGTCCTGACTTTC. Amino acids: CASSPRPPGFGSGANVLTF.

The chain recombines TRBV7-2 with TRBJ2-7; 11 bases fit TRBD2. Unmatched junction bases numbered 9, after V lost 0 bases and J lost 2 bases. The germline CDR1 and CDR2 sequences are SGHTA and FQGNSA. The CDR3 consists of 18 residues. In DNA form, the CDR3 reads TGTGCCAGCAGCTTAGCGGGGCGGGGACTAGCGGTTACCTACGAGCAGTACTTC. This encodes CASSLAGRGLAVTYEQYF.

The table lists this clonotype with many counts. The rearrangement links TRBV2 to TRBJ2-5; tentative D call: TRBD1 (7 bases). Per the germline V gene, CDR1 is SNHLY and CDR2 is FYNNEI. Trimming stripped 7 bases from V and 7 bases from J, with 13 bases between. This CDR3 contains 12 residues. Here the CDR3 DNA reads TGTGCCAGCACGAGCAGGGGGGTGACCCAGTACTTC. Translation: CASTSRGVTQYF.

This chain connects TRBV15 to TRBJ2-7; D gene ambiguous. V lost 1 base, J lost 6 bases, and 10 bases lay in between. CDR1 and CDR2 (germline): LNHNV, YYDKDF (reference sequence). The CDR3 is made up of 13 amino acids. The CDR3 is CATSRGSVAEQYF. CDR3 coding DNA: TGTGCCACCAGCAGAGGTAGTGTTGCCGAGCAGTACTTC.